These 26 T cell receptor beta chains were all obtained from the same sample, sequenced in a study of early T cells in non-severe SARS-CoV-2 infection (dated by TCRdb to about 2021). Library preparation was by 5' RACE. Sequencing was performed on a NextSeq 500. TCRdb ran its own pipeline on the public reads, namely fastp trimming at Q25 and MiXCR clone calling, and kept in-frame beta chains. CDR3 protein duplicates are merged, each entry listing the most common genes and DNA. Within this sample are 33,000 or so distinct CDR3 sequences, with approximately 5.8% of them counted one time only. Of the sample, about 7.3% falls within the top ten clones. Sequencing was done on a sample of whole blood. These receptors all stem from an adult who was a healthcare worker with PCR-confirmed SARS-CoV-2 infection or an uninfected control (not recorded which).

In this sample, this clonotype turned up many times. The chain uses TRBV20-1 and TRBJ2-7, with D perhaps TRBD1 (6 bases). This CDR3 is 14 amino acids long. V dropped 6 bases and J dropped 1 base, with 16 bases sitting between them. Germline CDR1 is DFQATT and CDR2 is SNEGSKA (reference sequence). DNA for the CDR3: TGCAGTGCACGGGACATTGGAGGATCCTACGAGCAGTACTTC. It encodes CSARDIGGSYEQYF.

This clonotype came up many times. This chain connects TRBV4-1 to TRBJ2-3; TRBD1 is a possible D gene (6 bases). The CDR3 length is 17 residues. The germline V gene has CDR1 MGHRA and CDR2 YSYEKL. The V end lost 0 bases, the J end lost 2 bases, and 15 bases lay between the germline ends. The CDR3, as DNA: TGCGCCAGCAGCCAAGATCGCGCTAGGGGGATCACAGATACGCAGTATTTT. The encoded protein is CASSQDRARGITDTQYF.

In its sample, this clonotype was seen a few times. Here the CDR3 reads CAWSRGQRNTGELFF. Written as DNA, the CDR3 is TGTGCCTGGAGTCGCGGACAGAGGAACACCGGGGAGCTGTTTTTT. This rearrangement joins TRBV30 to TRBJ2-2, with D perhaps TRBD1 (6 bases). Germline V lookup: CDR1 GTSNPN, CDR2 SVGIG (reference sequence). CDR3 length: 15 residues. V lost 2 bases to trimming and J lost 1 base, with 11 bases between them. Using reference TRBV30 and TRBJ2-2 for the parts outside the CDR3, the full variable domain is SQTIHQWPATLVQPVGSPLSLECTVEGTSNPNLYWYRQAAGRGLQLLFYSVGIGQISSEVPQNLSASRPQDRQFILSSKKLLLSDSGFYLCAWSRGQRNTGELFFGEGSRLTVL.

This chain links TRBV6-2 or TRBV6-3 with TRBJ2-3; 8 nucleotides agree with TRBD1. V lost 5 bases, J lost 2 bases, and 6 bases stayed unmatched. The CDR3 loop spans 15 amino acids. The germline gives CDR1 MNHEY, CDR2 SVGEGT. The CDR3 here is CASSNLQGVTDTQYF. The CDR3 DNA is TGTGCCAGCAGTAACTTACAGGGGGTCACAGATACGCAGTATTTT.

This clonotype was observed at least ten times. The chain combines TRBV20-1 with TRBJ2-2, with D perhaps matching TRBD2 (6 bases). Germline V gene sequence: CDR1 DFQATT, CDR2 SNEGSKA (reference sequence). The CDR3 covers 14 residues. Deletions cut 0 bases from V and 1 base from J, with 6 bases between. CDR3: CSARERGNTGELFF. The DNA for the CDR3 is TGCAGTGCTAGAGAGCGGGGGAACACCGGGGAGCTGTTTTTT.

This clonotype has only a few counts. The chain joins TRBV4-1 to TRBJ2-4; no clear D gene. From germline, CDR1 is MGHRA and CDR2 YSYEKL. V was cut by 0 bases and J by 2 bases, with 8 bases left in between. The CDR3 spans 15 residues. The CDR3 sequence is CASSQEDGSKNIQYF. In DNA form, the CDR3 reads TGCGCCAGCAGCCAAGAGGACGGGTCCAAAAACATTCAGTACTTC.

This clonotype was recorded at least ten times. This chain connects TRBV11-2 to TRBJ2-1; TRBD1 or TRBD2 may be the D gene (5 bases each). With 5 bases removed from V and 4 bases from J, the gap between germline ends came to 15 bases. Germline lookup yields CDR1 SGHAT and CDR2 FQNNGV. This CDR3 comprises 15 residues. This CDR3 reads CASSVGTWTYNEQFF. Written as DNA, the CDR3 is TGTGCCAGCAGCGTCGGGACCTGGACTTACAATGAGCAGTTCTTC.

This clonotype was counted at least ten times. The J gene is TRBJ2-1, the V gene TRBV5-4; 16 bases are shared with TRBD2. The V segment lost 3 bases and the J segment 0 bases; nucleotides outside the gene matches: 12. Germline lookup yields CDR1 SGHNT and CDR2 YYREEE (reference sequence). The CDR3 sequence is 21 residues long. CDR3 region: CASSWGLSGTSGRASYNEQFF. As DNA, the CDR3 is TGTGCCAGCAGCTGGGGTTTGTCCGGGACTAGCGGGAGGGCCTCCTACAATGAGCAGTTCTTC.

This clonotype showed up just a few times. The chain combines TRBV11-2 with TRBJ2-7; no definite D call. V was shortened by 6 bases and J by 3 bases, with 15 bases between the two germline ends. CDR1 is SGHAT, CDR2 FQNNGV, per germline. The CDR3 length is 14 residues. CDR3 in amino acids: CASSVSQRIYEQYF. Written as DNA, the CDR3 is TGTGCCAGCAGTGTTAGTCAGAGAATCTACGAGCAGTACTTC.

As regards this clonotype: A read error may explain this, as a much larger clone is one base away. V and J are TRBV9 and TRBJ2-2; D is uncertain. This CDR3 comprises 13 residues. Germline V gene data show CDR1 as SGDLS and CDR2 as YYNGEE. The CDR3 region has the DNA TGTGTCAGCAGCGTAGCAGTTTCCGGGGAGCTGTTTTTT. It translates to CVSSVAVSGELFF.

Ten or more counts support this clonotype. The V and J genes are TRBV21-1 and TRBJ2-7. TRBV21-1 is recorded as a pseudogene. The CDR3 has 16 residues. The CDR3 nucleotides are TGTGCCAGCAGCAAAGCCTACAGCCTAAGCTCCTACGAGCAGTACTTC. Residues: CASSKAYSLSSYEQYF.

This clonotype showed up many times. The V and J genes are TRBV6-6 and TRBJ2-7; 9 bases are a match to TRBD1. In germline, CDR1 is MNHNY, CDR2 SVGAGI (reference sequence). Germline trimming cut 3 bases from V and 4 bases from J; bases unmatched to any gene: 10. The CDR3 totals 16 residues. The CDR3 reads CASSYPPRDRVYEQYF. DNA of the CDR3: TGTGCCAGCAGTTATCCTCCCCGGGACAGGGTATACGAGCAGTACTTC.

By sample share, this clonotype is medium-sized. The chain's CDR3 is CSGGASFFNTEAFF. Here the CDR3 DNA reads TGCAGCGGAGGGGCCAGTTTCTTTAACACTGAAGCTTTCTTT. The chain combines TRBV29-1 with TRBJ1-1, with D maybe TRBD1 (5 bases). Trimming removed 7 bases from V and 2 bases from J, with 17 bases in between. This CDR3 region has 14 residues. CDR1 SQVTM and CDR2 ANQGSEA come from the germline V gene.

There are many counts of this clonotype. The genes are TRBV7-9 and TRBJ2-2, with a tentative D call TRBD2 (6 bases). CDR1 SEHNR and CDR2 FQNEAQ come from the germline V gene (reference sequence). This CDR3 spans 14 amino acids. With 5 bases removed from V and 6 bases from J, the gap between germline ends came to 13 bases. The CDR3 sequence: CASSPGDFSGELFF. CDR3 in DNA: TGTGCCAGCAGCCCGGGAGACTTCTCCGGGGAGCTGTTTTTT.

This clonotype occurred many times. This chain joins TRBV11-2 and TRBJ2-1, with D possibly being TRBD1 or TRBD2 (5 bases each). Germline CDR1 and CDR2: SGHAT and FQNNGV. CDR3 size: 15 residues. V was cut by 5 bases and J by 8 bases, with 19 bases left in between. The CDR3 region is CASSPPGTLIDEQFF. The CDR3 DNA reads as TGTGCCAGCAGCCCCCCAGGGACCCTGATCGATGAGCAGTTCTTC.

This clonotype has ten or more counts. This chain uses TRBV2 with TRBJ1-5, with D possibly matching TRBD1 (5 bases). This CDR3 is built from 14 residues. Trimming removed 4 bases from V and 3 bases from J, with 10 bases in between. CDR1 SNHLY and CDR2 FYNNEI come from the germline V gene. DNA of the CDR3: TGTGCCAGCAGTGCGGGGGTGACCAATCAGCCCCAGCATTTT. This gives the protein CASSAGVTNQPQHF.

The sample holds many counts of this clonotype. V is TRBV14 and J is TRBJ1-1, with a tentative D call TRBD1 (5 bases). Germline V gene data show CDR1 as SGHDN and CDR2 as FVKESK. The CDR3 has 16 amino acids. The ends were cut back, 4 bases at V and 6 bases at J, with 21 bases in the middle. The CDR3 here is CASSLFGEGPGAEAFF. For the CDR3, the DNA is TGTGCCAGCAGCCTATTCGGCGAGGGGCCCGGGGCTGAAGCTTTCTTT.

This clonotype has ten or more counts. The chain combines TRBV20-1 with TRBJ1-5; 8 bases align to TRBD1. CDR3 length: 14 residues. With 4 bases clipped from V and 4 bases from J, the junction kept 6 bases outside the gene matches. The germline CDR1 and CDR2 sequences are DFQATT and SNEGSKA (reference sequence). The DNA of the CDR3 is TGCAGTGCTACCCGGACAGGGAATAATCAGCCCCAGCATTTT. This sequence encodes CSATRTGNNQPQHF.

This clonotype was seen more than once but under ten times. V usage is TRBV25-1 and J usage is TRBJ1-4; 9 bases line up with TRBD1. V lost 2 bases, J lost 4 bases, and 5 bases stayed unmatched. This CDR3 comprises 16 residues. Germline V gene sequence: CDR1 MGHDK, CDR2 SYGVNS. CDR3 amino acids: CASSERTGAVNEKLFF. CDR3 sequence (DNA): TGTGCCAGCAGTGAAAGGACAGGGGCTGTTAATGAAAAACTGTTTTTT. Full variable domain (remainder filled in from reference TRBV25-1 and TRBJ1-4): EADIYQTPRYLVIGTGKKITLECSQTMGHDKMYWYQQDPGMELHLIHYSYGVNSTEKGDLSSESTVSRIRTEHFPLTLESARPSHTSQYLCASSERTGAVNEKLFFGSGTQLSVL.

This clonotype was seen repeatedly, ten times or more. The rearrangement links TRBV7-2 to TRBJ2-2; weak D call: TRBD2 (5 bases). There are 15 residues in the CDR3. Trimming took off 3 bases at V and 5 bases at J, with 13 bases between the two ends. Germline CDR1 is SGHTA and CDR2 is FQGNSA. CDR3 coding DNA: TGTGCCAGCAGCTTCAATAGCGTATTGACCGGGGAGCTGTTTTTT. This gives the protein CASSFNSVLTGELFF. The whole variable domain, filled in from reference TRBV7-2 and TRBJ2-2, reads GAGVSQSPSNKVTEKGKDVELRCDPISGHTALYWYRQSLGQGLEFLIYFQGNSAPDKSGLPSDRFSAERTGGSVSTLTIQRTQQEDSAVYLCASSFNSVLTGELFFGEGSRLTVL.

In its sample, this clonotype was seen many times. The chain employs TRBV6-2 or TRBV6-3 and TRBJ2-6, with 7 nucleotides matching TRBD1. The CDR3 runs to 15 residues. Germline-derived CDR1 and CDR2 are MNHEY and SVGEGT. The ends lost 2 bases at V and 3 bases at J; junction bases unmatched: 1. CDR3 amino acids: CASSYRDSGANVLTF. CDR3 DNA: TGTGCCAGCAGTTACCGGGACAGTGGGGCCAACGTCCTGACTTTC.

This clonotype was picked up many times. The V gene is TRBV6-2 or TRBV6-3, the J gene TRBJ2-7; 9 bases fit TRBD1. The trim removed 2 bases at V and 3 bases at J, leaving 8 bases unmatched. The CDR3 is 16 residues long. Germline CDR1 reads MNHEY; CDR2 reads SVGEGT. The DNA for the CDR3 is TGTGCCAGCAGTTACACCGGGACAGGGTACCACTACGAGCAGTACTTC. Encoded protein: CASSYTGTGYHYEQYF.

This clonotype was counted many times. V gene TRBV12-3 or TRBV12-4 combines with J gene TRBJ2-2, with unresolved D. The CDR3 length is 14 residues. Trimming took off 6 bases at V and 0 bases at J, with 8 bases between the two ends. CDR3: CASSSYSNTGELFF. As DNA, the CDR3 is TGTGCCAGCAGCTCATATTCGAACACCGGGGAGCTGTTTTTT.

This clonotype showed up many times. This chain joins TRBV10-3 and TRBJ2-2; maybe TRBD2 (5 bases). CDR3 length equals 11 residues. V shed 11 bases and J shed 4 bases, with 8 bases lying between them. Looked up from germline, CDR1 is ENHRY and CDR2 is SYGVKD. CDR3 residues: CAAAGTGELFF. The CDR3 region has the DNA TGTGCCGCGGCGGGCACCGGGGAGCTGTTTTTT.

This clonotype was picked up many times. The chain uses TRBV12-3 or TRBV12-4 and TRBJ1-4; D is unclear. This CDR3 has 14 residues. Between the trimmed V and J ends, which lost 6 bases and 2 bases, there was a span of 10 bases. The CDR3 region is CASRTVLTNEKLFF. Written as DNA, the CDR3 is TGTGCCAGCAGAACAGTCCTTACTAATGAAAAACTGTTTTTT.

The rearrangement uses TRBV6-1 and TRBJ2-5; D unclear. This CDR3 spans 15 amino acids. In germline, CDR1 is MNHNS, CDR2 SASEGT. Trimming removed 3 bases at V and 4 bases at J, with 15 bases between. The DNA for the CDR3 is TGTGCCAGCAGTGACGCCGGTGGGGTTGGAGAGACCCAGTACTTC. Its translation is CASSDAGGVGETQYF.